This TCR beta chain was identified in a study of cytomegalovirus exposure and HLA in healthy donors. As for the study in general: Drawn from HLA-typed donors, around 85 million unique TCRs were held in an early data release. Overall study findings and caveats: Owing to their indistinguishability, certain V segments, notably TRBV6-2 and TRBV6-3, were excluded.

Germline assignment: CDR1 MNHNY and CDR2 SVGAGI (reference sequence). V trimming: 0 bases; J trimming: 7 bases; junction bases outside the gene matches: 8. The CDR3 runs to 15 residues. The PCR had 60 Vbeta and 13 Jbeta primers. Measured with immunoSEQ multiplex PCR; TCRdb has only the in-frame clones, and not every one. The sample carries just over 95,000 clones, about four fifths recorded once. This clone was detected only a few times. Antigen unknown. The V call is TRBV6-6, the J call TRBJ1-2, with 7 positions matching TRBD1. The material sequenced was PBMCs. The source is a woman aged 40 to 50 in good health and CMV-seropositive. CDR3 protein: CASSYSIGGGGGYTF. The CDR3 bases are TGTGCCAGCAGTTACTCAATAGGGGGCGGAGGTGGCTACACCTTC.